Listed below are T cell receptor beta chains from one sample, sequenced in a study of cytomegalovirus exposure and HLA in healthy donors. TCRdb keeps only in-frame clones here, not all; method: immunoSEQ multiplex PCR. The sample comprises 130,000 to 150,000 clones, 76% of which are singletons, and around 3.6% rests with the top ten. Sequencing was carried out using PBMCs. These receptors all come from a man aged 18 to 30 in good health and CMV-seronegative. CDR3s include the opening cysteine and the closing phenylalanine or tryptophan. D genes are given only for firm matches. Where a row states a size, it is once, few, many or the class of an expanded clone; other rows omit it.

V: TRBV19; size: NA; J: TRBJ1-2; D: NA; DNA: TGTGCCAGCCTCCCGGGGGGCGCATTTGGCTACACCTTC; CDR3: CASLPGGAFGYTF
V: TRBV18; size: NA; J: TRBJ1-5; D: NA; DNA: TGTGCCAGCTCACCAGGGCGGGGCCTGGATCAGCCCCAGCATTTT; CDR3: CASSPGRGLDQPQHF
V: TRBV27; size: once; J: TRBJ1-1; D: TRBD1; DNA: TGTGCCAGCAGTCTAGGGATCAGGGGGCAGGCGACGGCTTTCTTT; CDR3: CASSLGIRGQATAFF
V: TRBV2; size: NA; J: TRBJ1-1; D: NA; DNA: TGTGCCAGCTTAAAAACAGGGTTTGACACTGAAGCTTTCTTT; CDR3: CASLKTGFDTEAFF
V: TRBV6-1; size: few; J: TRBJ1-5; D: NA; DNA: TGTGCCAGCAGCGCTAGGAATCAGCCCCAGCATTTT; CDR3: CASSARNQPQHF
V: TRBV19; size: NA; J: TRBJ2-2; D: NA; DNA: TGTGCCAGTAGTACGACCTACCTAAGCAGGGGATGGGTCGGGGAGCTGTTTTTT; CDR3: CASSTTYLSRGWVGELFF
V: TRBV7-2; size: NA; J: TRBJ1-2; D: TRBD1; DNA: TGTGCCAGCAGCTTAGGACAGGGGGCACGTGGCTACACCTTC; CDR3: CASSLGQGARGYTF
V: TRBV27; size: once; J: TRBJ1-2; D: NA; DNA: TGTGCCAGCAGTTTATACCCAGGGTTTAACTATGGCTACACCTTC; CDR3: CASSLYPGFNYGYTF
V: TRBV27; size: NA; J: TRBJ2-1; D: TRBD2; DNA: TGTGCCAGCAGTTCGGGACTAGTGGGTTCAAATGAGCAGTTCTTC; CDR3: CASSSGLVGSNEQFF
V: TRBV25-1; size: NA; J: TRBJ2-1; D: TRBD2; DNA: TGTGCCAGCAGTGACCAGAGACTAGCGGGAGTTTCCAATGAGCAGTTCTTC; CDR3: CASSDQRLAGVSNEQFF
V: TRBV6-5; size: NA; J: TRBJ2-1; D: NA; DNA: TGTGCCAGCAGTTCCCCGGGGGAGGCTTCCTACAATGAGCAGTTCTTC; CDR3: CASSSPGEASYNEQFF
V: TRBV5-1; size: NA; J: TRBJ2-5; D: TRBD1; DNA: TGCGCCAGCAGCCCTGGGACAGTGGAGACCCAGTACTTC; CDR3: CASSPGTVETQYF
V: TRBV28; size: NA; J: TRBJ2-3; D: NA; DNA: TGTGCCAGCAGTTTAATCCGGTCCTACACAGATACGCAGTATTTT; CDR3: CASSLIRSYTDTQYF
V: TRBV6-6; size: NA; J: TRBJ1-5; D: TRBD1; DNA: TGTGCCAGCAGTCCCTGGGTCAGGGGGAGCAATCAGCCCCAGCATTTT; CDR3: CASSPWVRGSNQPQHF
V: TRBV19; size: NA; J: TRBJ1-4; D: NA; DNA: TGTGCCAGTAGTATAGGCGGTAAAAAACTGTTTTTT; CDR3: CASSIGGKKLFF
V: TRBV5-6; size: once; J: TRBJ1-2; D: NA; DNA: TGTGCCAGCAGCTTGGAGCGGGGGCAGTTTGACTATGGCTACACCTTC; CDR3: CASSLERGQFDYGYTF
V: TRBV2; size: NA; J: TRBJ2-3; D: NA; DNA: TGTGCCAGCAGTGGCCTCTCGATAGCCCCTAGCACAGATACGCAGTATTTT; CDR3: CASSGLSIAPSTDTQYF
V: TRBV4-1; size: few; J: TRBJ1-2; D: NA; DNA: TGCGCCAGCAGCCAAGATCAAAATTCGGGAAACTATGGCTACACCTTC; CDR3: CASSQDQNSGNYGYTF
V: TRBV28; size: NA; J: TRBJ1-2; D: TRBD1; DNA: TGTGCCAGCAGTCCACGGACAGGGGGCTATGGCTACACCTTC; CDR3: CASSPRTGGYGYTF